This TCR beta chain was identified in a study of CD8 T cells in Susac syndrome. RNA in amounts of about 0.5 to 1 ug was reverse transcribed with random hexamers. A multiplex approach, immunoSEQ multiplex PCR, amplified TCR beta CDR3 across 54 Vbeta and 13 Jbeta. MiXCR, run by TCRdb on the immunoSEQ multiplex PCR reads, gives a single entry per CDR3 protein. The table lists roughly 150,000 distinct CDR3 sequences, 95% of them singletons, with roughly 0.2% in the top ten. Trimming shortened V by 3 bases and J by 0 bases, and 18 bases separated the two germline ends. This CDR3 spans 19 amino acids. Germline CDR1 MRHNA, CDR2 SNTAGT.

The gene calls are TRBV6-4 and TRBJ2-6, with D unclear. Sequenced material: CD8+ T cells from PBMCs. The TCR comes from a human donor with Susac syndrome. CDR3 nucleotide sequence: TGTGCCAGCAGTGAGCTTGGTTGGCGCGAAAACTCTGGGGCCAACGTCCTGACTTTC. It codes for CASSELGWRENSGANVLTF.